A single T cell receptor beta chain is shown here with its context. Original analysis: A classifier for distant metastasis in papillary thyroid cancer was constructed using CDR3 differences observed across clinicopathological groups. TCRdb re-processed the PCR reads through MiXCR. TCRdb's processing, not the authors', yielded these V and J calls. The table has tens of thousands of clones, 25% to 30% seen once. The data belong to a study of metastatic and nonmetastatic thyroid tumors. Overall study: Peripheral blood and tumor or nodule samples from malignant and benign thyroid patients were compared.

The CDR3 consists of 17 residues. After removal of 2 bases from V and 8 bases from J, the junction contained 15 bases not matched to a gene. Germline-derived CDR1 and CDR2 are DFQATT and SNEGSKA (reference sequence). No patient had received any treatment before thyroid surgery. The rearrangement uses TRBV20-1 and TRBJ2-3; 11 nucleotides agree with TRBD2. The clonotype comes from a female donor with papillary thyroid cancer or a benign thyroid nodule (not recorded which). Some clones in this sample may be carry-over from other donors' samples. Sequenced: blood. CDR3 sequence: CSARRDRLAGGILTQYF. CDR3 bases: TGCAGTGCTAGAAGGGACCGATTAGCGGGAGGGATTCTTACGCAGTATTTT.